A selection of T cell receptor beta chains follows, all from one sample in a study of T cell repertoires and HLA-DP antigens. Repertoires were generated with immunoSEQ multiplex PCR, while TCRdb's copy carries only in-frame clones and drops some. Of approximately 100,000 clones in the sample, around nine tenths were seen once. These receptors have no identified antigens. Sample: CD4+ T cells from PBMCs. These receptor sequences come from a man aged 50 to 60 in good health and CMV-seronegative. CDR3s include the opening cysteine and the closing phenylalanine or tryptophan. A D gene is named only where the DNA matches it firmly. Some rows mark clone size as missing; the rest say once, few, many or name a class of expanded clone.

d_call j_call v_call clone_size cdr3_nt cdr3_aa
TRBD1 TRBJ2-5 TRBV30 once TGTGCCTGGGGACAGGGGTCGTTGGTAGAGACCCAGTACTTC CAWGQGSLVETQYF
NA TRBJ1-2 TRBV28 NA TGTGCCAGCAGCTCCCCAGGGGTCTATGGCTACACCTTC CASSSPGVYGYTF
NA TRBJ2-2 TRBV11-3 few TGTGCCAGCAGCTTTGAGGGGGCCGGGGAGCTGTTTTTT CASSFEGAGELFF
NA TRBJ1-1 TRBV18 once TGTGCCAGCTCACCACCAAAGGGAGGGGCTGAAGCTTTCTTT CASSPPKGGAEAFF
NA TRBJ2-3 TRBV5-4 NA TGTGCCAGCAGCTCGACTAGGGAGGATACGCAGTATTTT CASSSTREDTQYF
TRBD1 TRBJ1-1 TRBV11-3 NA TGTGCCAGCAGCCGGGACAGCACTGAAGCTTTCTTT CASSRDSTEAFF
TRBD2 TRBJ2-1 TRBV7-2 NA TGTGCCAGCAGCGAGGGTAGCGGGGGGTTTGGTGAGCAGTTCTTC CASSEGSGGFGEQFF
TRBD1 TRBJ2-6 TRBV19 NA TGTGCCACCACACTTCGGGGGAACAGGGGGATGGCTGGGGCCAACGTCCTGACTTTC CATTLRGNRGMAGANVLTF
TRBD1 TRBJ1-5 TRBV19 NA TGTGCCAGTCGGGACAGGAACAATCAGCCCCAGCATTTT CASRDRNNQPQHF
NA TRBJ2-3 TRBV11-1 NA TGTGCCAGCAGCTTAGGAACCTCTAGCACAGATACGCAGTATTTT CASSLGTSSTDTQYF
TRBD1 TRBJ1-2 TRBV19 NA TGTGCCAGTAGTACACAGGGACAGGGAAGGGGTGGCTACACCTTC CASSTQGQGRGGYTF
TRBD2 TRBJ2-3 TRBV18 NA TGTGCCAGCTCACCACCTAGTCTAGCGGGAGGGCGAGCAGATACGCAGTATTTT CASSPPSLAGGRADTQYF
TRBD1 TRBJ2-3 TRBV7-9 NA TGTGCCAGCAGCTTACCTCGGGCAGGGGGCAAATCAGATACGCAGTATTTT CASSLPRAGGKSDTQYF
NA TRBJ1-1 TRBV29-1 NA TGCAGCGCCACCCGGGCCCAGGGTAGGGAAACTGAAGCTTTCTTT CSATRAQGRETEAFF
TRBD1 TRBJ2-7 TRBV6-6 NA TGTGCCAGCAGACACCGCGACAGGGGCTACGAGCAGTACTTC CASRHRDRGYEQYF
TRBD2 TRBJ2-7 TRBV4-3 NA TGCGCCAGCAGCCAAGGCGAGGGAGGGCCCTACGAGCAGTACTTC CASSQGEGGPYEQYF
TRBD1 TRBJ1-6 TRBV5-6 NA TGTGCCAGCAGAGCTTGGAAACAGGGGCTAAATTCACCCCTCCACTTT CASRAWKQGLNSPLHF
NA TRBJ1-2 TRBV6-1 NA TGTGCCAGCAGAGCTAGACAGGACCCTAACTATGGCTACACCTTC CASRARQDPNYGYTF
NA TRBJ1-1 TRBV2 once TGTGCCAGCAGTCTGGAAAGACAGAACACTGAAGCTTTCTTT CASSLERQNTEAFF
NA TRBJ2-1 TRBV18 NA TGTGCCAGCTCACCACGGACAAACTCCTACAATGAGCAGTTCTTC CASSPRTNSYNEQFF
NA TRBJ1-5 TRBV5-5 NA TGTGCCAGCCGCCAGGGTTTGGGCAATCAGCCCCAGCATTTT CASRQGLGNQPQHF
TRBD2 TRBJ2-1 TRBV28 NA TGTGCCAGCAGTCCACCCCTAGCGGGAAACCGGCAGTTCTTC CASSPPLAGNRQFF
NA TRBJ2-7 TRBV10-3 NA TGTGCCATCAGTGAGTCGACAGGCCTCGTCTACGAGCAGTACTTC CAISESTGLVYEQYF
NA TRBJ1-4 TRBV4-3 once TGCGCCAGCAGCCAAGATACTGGCTCAAATGAAAAACTGTTTTTT CASSQDTGSNEKLFF
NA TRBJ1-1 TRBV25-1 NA TGTGCCAGCACAGGTCCAGGTACCACTGAAGCTTTCTTT CASTGPGTTEAFF
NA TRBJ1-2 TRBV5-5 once TGTGCCAGCAGTTACAGGCCGGATTGGGAGTCAACGCATGGCTACACCTTC CASSYRPDWESTHGYTF
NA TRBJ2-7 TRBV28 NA TGTGCCAGCAGTTTAGGCTACGAGCAGTACTTC CASSLGYEQYF
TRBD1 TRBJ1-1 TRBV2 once TGTGCCAGCAGTGCTGACAGGGTAAGGGCTTTCTTT CASSADRVRAFF
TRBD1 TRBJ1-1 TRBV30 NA TGTGCCTGGGCTAGGACAGGGCGGAACACTGAAGCTTTCTTT CAWARTGRNTEAFF
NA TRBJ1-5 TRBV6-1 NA TGTGCCAGCAGTGCCCAGGGCGGGCGCAATCAGCCCCAGCATTTT CASSAQGGRNQPQHF
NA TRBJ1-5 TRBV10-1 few TGCGCCAGCAGTGCCCTGGCCCAGCATTTT CASSALAQHF
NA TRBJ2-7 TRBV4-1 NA TGCGCCAGCAGCCAAGAGGGCTCCGGCTCAGGGGAGCAGTACTTC CASSQEGSGSGEQYF
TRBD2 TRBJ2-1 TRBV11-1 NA TGTGCCAGCAGCTTAGCTCCTAGCGGGTACTACAATGAGCAGTTCTTC CASSLAPSGYYNEQFF
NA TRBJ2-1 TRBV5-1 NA TGCGCCAGTAGTCAGGGTCGGGACTGGAATGAGCAGTTCTTC CASSQGRDWNEQFF
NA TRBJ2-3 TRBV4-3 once TGCGCCAGCAGCCAAGGCGACACAGATACGCAGTATTTT CASSQGDTDTQYF
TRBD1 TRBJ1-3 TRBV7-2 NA TGTGCCAGCAGCTCCAACGCCGGGACAGTGGGAACCACCATATATTTT CASSSNAGTVGTTIYF
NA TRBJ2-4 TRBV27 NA TGTGCCAGCAGTAGAGAGTCGGGATTCGGAAACATTCAGTACTTC CASSRESGFGNIQYF
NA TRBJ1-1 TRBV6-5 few TGTGCCAGCAGTCTTAACCACGGCAACACTGAAGCTTTCTTT CASSLNHGNTEAFF
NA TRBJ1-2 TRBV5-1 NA TGCGCCAGCAGCTTGGGAGGGGAGAGCTATGGCTACACCTTC CASSLGGESYGYTF
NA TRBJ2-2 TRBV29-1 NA TGCAGCGTTGTGTGGAGCACCGGGGAGCTGTTTTTT CSVVWSTGELFF
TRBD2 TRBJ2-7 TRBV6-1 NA TGTGCCAGCAGCACTAGCGGCGAGAGCTCCTACGAGCAGTACTTC CASSTSGESSYEQYF
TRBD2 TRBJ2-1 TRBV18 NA TGTGCCAGCTCACCACGGGTCACTAGCGGGAGTACGAATGAGCAGTTCTTC CASSPRVTSGSTNEQFF
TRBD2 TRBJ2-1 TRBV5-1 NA TGCGCCAGCAGCTTGGCTCTAGCGGGAGCAACGAGGAATGAGCAGTTCTTC CASSLALAGATRNEQFF
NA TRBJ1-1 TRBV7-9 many TGTGCCACCAATGACAGGAACACTGAAGCTTTCTTT CATNDRNTEAFF